The 10 T cell receptor beta chains below all came from one sample that was sequenced in a study of CD8 T cells in Susac syndrome. Random-hexamer reverse transcription was applied to roughly 0.5 to 1 ug RNA. One entry per CDR3 protein, called by TCRdb with MiXCR from the immunoSEQ multiplex PCR reads. The data hold 150,000 to 200,000 distinct CDR3 sequences, with just under 95% observed a single time. Sequencing was done on a sample of CD4+ T cells from PBMCs. The origin of the receptors is a human donor in good health.

The chain has TRBV19 and TRBJ1-3; no firm D call. V dropped 7 bases and J dropped 8 bases, with 15 bases sitting between them. The germline gives CDR1 LNHDA, CDR2 SQIVND (reference sequence). The CDR3 sequence is 13 residues long. The CDR3 sequence: CASITDLPYTIYF. In DNA, the CDR3 is TGTGCCAGTATTACGGATCTACCTTACACCATATATTTT. Looking up the rest from reference TRBV19 and TRBJ1-3 gives the full variable domain: DGGITQSPKYLFRKEGQNVTLSCEQNLNHDAMYWYRQDPGQGLRLIYYSQIVNDFQKGDIAEGYSVSREKKESFPLTVTSAQKNPTAFYLCASITDLPYTIYFGEGSWLTVV.

The CDR3 nucleotides read TGTGCCAGCAGCTTAGAGGCTAGCCATGAGCAGTTCTTC. Translation: CASSLEASHEQFF. This rearrangement joins TRBV7-2 to TRBJ2-1; possible D gene TRBD2, 5 bases. Trimming removed 1 base at V and 8 bases at J, with 9 bases between. In germline, CDR1 is SGHTA, CDR2 FQGNSA. The CDR3 runs to 13 residues.

The chain uses TRBV19 and TRBJ2-7, with D hard to call. Trimming shortened V by 3 bases and J by 0 bases, and 9 bases separated the two germline ends. The CDR3 runs 14 residues. From germline, CDR1 is LNHDA and CDR2 SQIVND (reference sequence). CDR3 sequence reads: CASSIHDRSYEQYF. The CDR3 DNA follows: TGTGCCAGTAGTATTCATGACCGCTCCTACGAGCAGTACTTC. Drawing the rest from reference TRBV19 and TRBJ2-7, the complete variable domain is DGGITQSPKYLFRKEGQNVTLSCEQNLNHDAMYWYRQDPGQGLRLIYYSQIVNDFQKGDIAEGYSVSREKKESFPLTVTSAQKNPTAFYLCASSIHDRSYEQYFGPGTRLTVT.

The rearrangement joins TRBV5-1 to TRBJ2-3; perhaps TRBD1 as D (5 bases). Between the trimmed V and J ends, which lost 0 bases and 6 bases, there was a span of 17 bases. The CDR3 extends over 16 amino acids. CDR1 and CDR2 (germline): SGHRS, YFSETQ. The CDR3 sequence: CASSLGGLDIMDTQYF. The CDR3 DNA is TGCGCCAGCAGCTTGGGGGGCTTGGATATCATGGATACGCAGTATTTT.

V is TRBV5-4 and J is TRBJ2-7, with TRBD1 identical over 9 bases. The CDR3 covers 15 residues. Germline CDR1 is SGHNT and CDR2 is YYREEE (reference sequence). Losses at the gene ends were 3 bases for V and 3 bases for J; bases not matched to a gene: 7. CDR3 in amino acids: CASSSRTGADYEQYF. In DNA, the CDR3 is TGTGCCAGCAGCTCTCGGACAGGGGCCGACTACGAGCAGTACTTC.

The chain combines TRBV20-1 with TRBJ2-7; 11 nucleotides line up with TRBD2. Germline V gene sequence: CDR1 DFQATT, CDR2 SNEGSKA (reference sequence). V dropped 3 bases and J dropped 3; count of bases not matched to a gene: 4. The CDR3 is made up of 14 amino acids. CDR3 residues: CSARPGLAGYEQYF. The CDR3, as DNA: TGCAGTGCTAGGCCTGGACTAGCGGGCTACGAGCAGTACTTC.

This clonotype appeared a single time. The CDR3 DNA reads TGTGCCAGCAGCCAAGATGGGGGTGAAAAACTGTTTTTT. It specifies CASSQDGGEKLFF. The gene calls are TRBV3-1 and TRBJ1-4; perhaps TRBD1 as D (5 bases). Trimming removed 0 bases at V and 7 bases at J, with 6 bases between. In germline, CDR1 is LGHDT, CDR2 YNNKEL (reference sequence). The CDR3 has 13 amino acids.

This chain connects TRBV19 to TRBJ2-7; D gene unclear. Germline CDR1 is LNHDA and CDR2 is SQIVND (reference sequence). This CDR3 has 14 amino acids. V shed 6 bases and J shed 1 base, with 13 bases lying between them. For the CDR3, the DNA is TGTGCCAGTAGACCCCGGCGTGGGTCCTACGAGCAGTACTTC. It encodes CASRPRRGSYEQYF.

The V gene is TRBV20-1, the J gene TRBJ2-5; D not certain. Trimming removed 5 bases from V and 1 base from J, with 11 bases in between. Germline V CDR1 and CDR2: DFQATT, SNEGSKA (reference sequence). The CDR3 has 13 residues. The CDR3: CSALLSGQETQYF. Here the CDR3 DNA reads TGCAGTGCTCTCCTATCAGGCCAAGAGACCCAGTACTTC.

This clonotype was picked up a small number of times. CDR3 coding DNA: TGTGCCAGCAGCTTAGGAGCAGGGTATGGCTACACCTTC. This codes for CASSLGAGYGYTF. This sequence joins TRBV7-2 and TRBJ1-2, with D possibly being TRBD1 (5 bases). Germline CDR1 is SGHTA and CDR2 is FQGNSA. The V and J ends lost 1 base and 5 bases respectively, with 8 bases between them. The CDR3 runs to 13 residues.